These T cell receptor beta chains were read from a single sample in a study of OX40 agonist ivuxolimab in advanced cancers. Sequencing used immunoSEQ multiplex PCR; TCRdb keeps in-frame clones, though not all of them. This sample has around 37,000 clones, with approximately 90% found just once. The material was CD4+ or CD8+ T cells sorted from blood, obtained in a trial of the OX40 agonist ivuxolimab. The receptors were sampled from an adult with an advanced solid tumor such as melanoma, head and neck, liver or kidney cancer. Both conserved end residues are part of each CDR3. Fields, in order: J gene, V gene, CDR3 protein.

TRBJ2-3,TRBV6-1,CAILGSGYTDTQYF
TRBJ2-4,TRBV2,CASSDLTVLAKNIQYF
TRBJ2-1,TRBV7-2,CASSYLRGQGDEQFF
TRBJ2-3,TRBV5-1,CASSLERGLTDTQYF
TRBJ2-5,TRBV13,CASSLGAGGRYQETQYF
TRBJ2-3,TRBV28,CASSFGGTTTDTQYF
TRBJ2-2,TRBV9,CASSVSGTGELFF
TRBJ2-1,TRBV7-6,CASSLALADNYNEQFF
TRBJ2-7,TRBV7-2,CASSLLPGQGSYEQYF
TRBJ1-5,TRBV28,CASSFVVNSNQPQHF
TRBJ2-3,TRBV10-3,CAISEGTGTTDTQYF
TRBJ2-7,TRBV4-3,CASSQDFLTYEQYF
TRBJ2-7,TRBV15,CATSRELGAKAFLNDTPYF
TRBJ1-1,TRBV5-8,CASSYPGVLGTEAFF
TRBJ2-1,TRBV19,CASSTFAGTIGNEQFF
TRBJ2-5,TRBV6-5,CASSYGGQETQYF
TRBJ2-5,TRBV4-1,CASSQEGTGTSGRGETQYF
TRBJ1-4,TRBV5-5,CASSLFQGVGEKLFF
TRBJ2-1,TRBV28,CASNIAGALNEQFF
TRBJ2-5,TRBV28,CASSSYSRVQETQYF
TRBJ1-5,TRBV28,CASSFLRQGSQPQHF
TRBJ1-1,TRBV9,CASSLSSTGGTEAFF
TRBJ2-5,TRBV14,CASSMLAGQETQYF
TRBJ2-2,TRBV15,CATSRESLAGGWTGELFF
TRBJ2-1,TRBV2,CASSVASGNYNEQFF
TRBJ2-3,TRBV6-6,CASSYYEDRPPDTQYF
TRBJ1-2,TRBV4-1,CASSQDPAVIYGYTF
TRBJ2-7,TRBV7-2,CASSLAGAATYEQYF
TRBJ2-1,TRBV7-9,CASSSSGSPHNEQFF
TRBJ2-2,TRBV29-1,CSVEENSDTGELFF
TRBJ2-3,TRBV27,CASFRDYASTDTQYF
TRBJ1-2,TRBV29-1,CSVRDGNRPSYTF
TRBJ2-2,TRBV7-9,CASSSDLNTGELFF
TRBJ2-1,TRBV27,CASRIGTLPYNEQFF
TRBJ2-2,TRBV7-9,CASSPPIGGPGELFF
.,TRBV6-6,CASIRSRSSYEQYF
TRBJ1-1,TRBV27,CASRPGVGVTEAFF
TRBJ2-7,TRBV7-2,CASSPTMGLSYEQYF
TRBJ1-2,TRBV19,CASSPSGDFNGYTF
TRBJ2-1,TRBV11-2,CASSFTGPSGVYNEQFF
TRBJ2-5,TRBV7-2,CASSRGTSGYWGQETQYF
TRBJ1-1,TRBV5-5,CASSFSGGTGTEAFF
TRBJ2-1,TRBV5-6,CASSLGLAGYNEQFF
TRBJ2-7,TRBV28,CASSPPGQGAYEQYF
TRBJ2-5,TRBV28,CASSPHQETQYF
TRBJ2-3,TRBV9,CASSVGGGTEGTDTQYF
TRBJ2-7,TRBV27,CASSPPGTGGYEQYF
TRBJ2-5,TRBV7-9,CASSSTVIQETQYF
TRBJ2-7,TRBV28,CATGTGRGYEQYF
TRBJ2-1,TRBV28,CASSPPGVPPGISHSVDEQFF
TRBJ2-4,TRBV18,CASSPSDSGRDIQYF
TRBJ2-7,TRBV27,CASSLHPSSYEQYF
TRBJ2-7,TRBV7-8,CASSPQREILEQYF
TRBJ2-7,TRBV16,CASSQSHSMSSYEQYF
TRBJ1-2,TRBV4-2,CASSQEGGASVNYGYTF
TRBJ2-7,TRBV29-1,CSVEGLAGLDYEQYF
TRBJ1-2,TRBV9,CASSPGYGGYTF
TRBJ1-5,TRBV27,CASSLLPPWTDKGYSNQPQHF
TRBJ1-5,TRBV6-4,CASSGGDPGQGAVGNQPQHF